The 30 T cell receptor beta chains in this list originate from one sample, sequenced in a study of cytomegalovirus exposure and HLA in healthy donors. The PCR ran on 60 Vbeta and 13 Jbeta primers. Libraries were prepared by immunoSEQ multiplex PCR; TCRdb keeps only in-frame clonotypes and omits some of them. The table lists 110,000 to 150,000 clones, around 77% of them singletons, with approximately 4.9% in the top ten. The sequenced sample was PBMCs. The receptors here all came from a woman in her forties or fifties in good health and CMV-seronegative.

This chain uses TRBV5-1 with TRBJ2-3, with 7 bases aligning to TRBD1. CDR3 length equals 15 residues. Germline V lookup: CDR1 SGHRS, CDR2 YFSETQ. Trimming took 6 bases from V and 1 from J; bases not matched to a gene: 8. The CDR3 loop reads CASNVVTGGTDTQYF. CDR3 sequence (DNA): TGCGCCAGCAACGTAGTTACAGGGGGCACAGATACGCAGTATTTT.

The chain is built from TRBV29-1 and TRBJ1-1; D not certain. Germline loops: CDR1 SQVTM, CDR2 ANQGSEA. This CDR3 spans 13 amino acids. With 4 bases removed from V and 0 bases from J, the gap between germline ends came to 9 bases. In DNA form, the CDR3 reads TGCAGCGTTGCGGCGGTGATGAACACTGAAGCTTTCTTT. Translated, it gives CSVAAVMNTEAFF.

The chain carries TRBV30 and TRBJ1-6; 8 bases map to TRBD1. The CDR3 loop spans 15 amino acids. Germline V gene data show CDR1 as GTSNPN and CDR2 as SVGIG (reference sequence). With V trimmed by 8 bases and J by 2 bases, 8 bases remained unmatched. CDR3 loop: CAGHRGRAYNSPLHF. The CDR3 nucleotides are TGTGCCGGACACAGGGGGAGGGCCTATAATTCACCCCTCCACTTT.

The V gene is TRBV7-9, the J gene TRBJ1-1, with a weak D call TRBD1 (6 bases). This CDR3 has 16 amino acids. Trimming cost V 2 bases and J 7 bases, with 20 bases left between them. Germline loops: CDR1 SEHNR, CDR2 FQNEAQ (reference sequence). The CDR3 is CASSLPTNRVEVEAFF. For the CDR3, the DNA is TGTGCCAGCAGCTTACCGACAAACAGGGTTGAGGTTGAAGCTTTCTTT.

This chain links TRBV6-1 with TRBJ1-2; D uncertain. With 4 bases removed from V and 2 bases from J, the gap between germline ends came to 11 bases. The germline CDR1 and CDR2 sequences are MNHNS and SASEGT. The CDR3 spans 14 residues. CDR3 DNA: TGTGCCAGCAGTGTATCAACAACCAACTATGGCTACACCTTC. Amino acid sequence: CASSVSTTNYGYTF.

The rearrangement uses TRBV14 and TRBJ1-1; possible D gene TRBD1, 5 bases. There are 14 residues in the CDR3. Per the germline V gene, CDR1 is SGHDN and CDR2 is FVKESK. Trimming pared 0 bases from V and 4 bases from J, leaving 9 bases between. CDR3 amino acids: CASSQEQQATEAFF. The CDR3 nucleotides are TGTGCCAGCAGCCAAGAACAACAGGCCACTGAAGCTTTCTTT.

The chain links TRBV5-1 to TRBJ2-7, with 9 nucleotides matching TRBD2. Unmatched junction bases numbered 8, after V lost 3 bases and J lost 4 bases. The CDR3 consists of 15 residues. Germline V lookup: CDR1 SGHRS, CDR2 YFSETQ. The CDR3 spells CASSSIAGDSYEQYF. CDR3 sequence (DNA): TGCGCCAGCAGCTCCATAGCGGGGGACTCTTACGAGCAGTACTTC.

V is TRBV4-3 and J is TRBJ1-1; 12 bases match TRBD1. CDR1 is LGHNA, CDR2 YSLEER, per germline. V trimming: 0 bases; J trimming: 3 bases; junction bases outside the gene matches: 14. This CDR3 is 20 amino acids long. The CDR3 here is CASSQDIGTGTGGYYTEAFF. The CDR3 DNA reads as TGCGCCAGCAGCCAAGATATCGGTACCGGGACAGGGGGCTATTACACTGAAGCTTTCTTT.

The chain is built from TRBV7-2 and TRBJ1-2; 11 bases align to TRBD1. With V trimmed by 3 bases and J by 3 bases, 3 bases remained unmatched. The CDR3 extends over 15 amino acids. The germline V gene has CDR1 SGHTA and CDR2 FQGNSA. The CDR3 nucleotides read TGTGCCAGCAGCTTTGGACAGGGGGCCTACTATGGCTACACCTTC. This sequence encodes CASSFGQGAYYGYTF.

This rearrangement joins TRBV7-3 to TRBJ2-2, with TRBD2 identical over 7 bases. CDR3 length: 16 residues. J gave up 6 bases and V 1 base, and 8 bases lay outside the gene matches. CDR1 is SGHTA and CDR2 is FQGTGA in the germline V gene. The CDR3, as DNA: TGTGCCAGCAGCTTAAACGGCGGAGGGAGGGCCGGGGAGCTGTTTTTT. It codes for CASSLNGGGRAGELFF.

V is TRBV9 and J is TRBJ1-4, with 7 positions matching TRBD1. V gave up 6 bases and J gave up 7 bases; unmatched junction bases: 9. Germline V lookup: CDR1 SGDLS, CDR2 YYNGEE. This CDR3 is 14 amino acids long. CDR3 protein: CASTPTAGGEKLFF. The CDR3 nucleotides are TGTGCCAGCACCCCCACGGCAGGGGGTGAAAAACTGTTTTTT.

The chain recombines TRBV4-3 with TRBJ2-2, with a tentative D call TRBD2 (5 bases). The V and J ends lost 4 bases and 4 bases respectively, with 10 bases between them. This CDR3 has 14 amino acids. Germline lookup yields CDR1 LGHNA and CDR2 YSLEER. The CDR3 loop reads CASSLLGGTGELFF. The CDR3 DNA is TGCGCCAGCAGCCTCCTTGGAGGCACCGGGGAGCTGTTTTTT.

The chain joins TRBV4-1 to TRBJ2-5; 10 nucleotides match TRBD2. Losses at the gene ends were 4 bases for V and 2 bases for J; bases not matched to a gene: 4. The CDR3 is made up of 15 amino acids. The germline CDR1 and CDR2 sequences are MGHRA and YSYEKL. For the CDR3, the DNA is TGCGCCAGCAGCCGGATTAGCGGGGGGCAAGAGACCCAGTACTTC. Its protein is CASSRISGGQETQYF.

This chain joins TRBV6-4 and TRBJ2-1; D perhaps matches TRBD2 (5 bases). V shed 5 bases and J shed 5 bases, with 13 bases lying between them. CDR3 length: 14 residues. The germline V gene encodes CDR1 MRHNA and CDR2 SNTAGT. The CDR3 sequence: CASSPLESHNEQFF. DNA of the CDR3: TGTGCCAGCAGTCCACTAGAGAGTCACAATGAGCAGTTCTTC.

This chain joins TRBV9 and TRBJ2-2, with D possibly being TRBD1 (6 bases). Germline lookup yields CDR1 SGDLS and CDR2 YYNGEE. CDR3 length equals 14 residues. The germline V and J ends were trimmed by 4 bases and 10 bases, with 17 bases remaining between them. This CDR3 reads CASSPTGSGEELFF. The CDR3 DNA follows: TGTGCCAGCAGCCCTACTGGGTCAGGGGAGGAGCTGTTTTTT.

The rearrangement links TRBV5-4 to TRBJ1-2; 8 bases match TRBD1. This CDR3 is 15 amino acids long. Germline trimming cut 4 bases from V and 0 bases from J; bases unmatched to any gene: 5. Germline CDR1 is SGHNT and CDR2 is YYREEE (reference sequence). The CDR3 bases are TGTGCCAGCAGCGTCGACAGGGGCACTAACTATGGCTACACCTTC. The encoded protein is CASSVDRGTNYGYTF.

The J gene is TRBJ2-3, the V gene TRBV7-2; 8 positions match TRBD2. Germline CDR1 SGHTA, CDR2 FQGNSA. Losses at the gene ends were 3 bases for V and 2 bases for J; bases not matched to a gene: 4. This CDR3 has 15 amino acids. The CDR3 nucleotides are TGTGCCAGCAGCTTTGAGCGGGGGACCACAGATACGCAGTATTTT. It specifies CASSFERGTTDTQYF.

The chain has TRBV7-8 and TRBJ2-1, with TRBD1 matching 7 bases. This CDR3 comprises 16 residues. The V and J ends lost 1 base and 4 bases, in that order; junction bases with no gene match: 7. Germline CDR1 and CDR2: SGHVS and FQNEAQ. The CDR3 bases are TGTGCCAGCAGCTTAGGGTCCTTGACAGGGTACAATGAGCAGTTCTTC. Translated: CASSLGSLTGYNEQFF.

This chain links TRBV5-4 with TRBJ2-5; 10 bases match TRBD2. Germline V gene lookup returns CDR1 SGHNT and CDR2 YYREEE (reference sequence). This CDR3 has 15 residues. With V trimmed by 4 bases and J by 5 bases, 8 bases remained unmatched. CDR3 loop: CASSPSSGGSETQYF. The CDR3 bases are TGTGCCAGCAGCCCTTCTAGCGGGGGAAGTGAGACCCAGTACTTC.

This clone was detected a few times. V usage is TRBV28 and J usage is TRBJ1-5; D remains ambiguous. The CDR3 extends over 13 amino acids. V lost 5 bases to trimming and J lost 4 bases, with 9 bases between them. Germline V gene sequence: CDR1 MDHEN, CDR2 SYDVKM. CDR3 DNA: TGTGCCAGCAGTCCAGGAACAAATCAGCCCCAGCATTTT. It specifies CASSPGTNQPQHF. The variable domain in full, completed from reference TRBV28 and TRBJ1-5, reads DVKVTQSSRYLVKRTGEKVFLECVQDMDHENMFWYRQDPGLGLRLIYFSYDVKMKEKGDIPEGYSVSREKKERFSLILESASTNQTSMYLCASSPGTNQPQHFGDGTRLSIL.

Concerning this clone itself: The junction differs from germline at one of its ends, possibly a read error. This chain uses TRBV7-7 with TRBJ2-2; tentatively, D is TRBD2 (5 bases). The CDR3 is 14 residues long. Looked up from germline, CDR1 is SSHAT and CDR2 is FNYEAQ (reference sequence). In DNA, the CDR3 is TGTGCTAGCAGCCTCCGACCACGGGGTGGGGAGCTGTTTTTT. Protein: CASSLRPRGGELFF.

The CDR3 DNA is TGTGCCAGCAGCACCGTCCGGGGGGTAGATACGCAGTATTTT. Translated, it gives CASSTVRGVDTQYF. This rearrangement joins TRBV7-2 to TRBJ2-3; TRBD2 matches 7 bases. Unmatched junction bases numbered 7, after V lost 5 bases and J lost 5 bases. CDR3 length: 14 amino acids. CDR1 and CDR2 from the germline V gene are SGHTA and FQGNSA.

The V gene is TRBV4-1, the J gene TRBJ2-2; tentatively, D is TRBD1 (5 bases). Germline CDR1 MGHRA, CDR2 YSYEKL. V was trimmed by 2 bases and J by 5 bases, leaving 18 bases between them. The CDR3 runs 17 residues. The CDR3 loop is CASSQRSRQGKTGELFF. DNA of the CDR3: TGCGCCAGCAGCCAAAGAAGTCGGCAGGGTAAAACCGGGGAGCTGTTTTTT.

V and J are TRBV5-6 and TRBJ2-7; TRBD1 matches at 11 bases. The CDR3 has 15 residues. Germline trimming cut 5 bases from V and 3 bases from J; bases unmatched to any gene: 7. Germline CDR1 reads SGHDT; CDR2 reads YYEEEE. As DNA, the CDR3 is TGTGCCAGCAGATCTCCCGGGACAGGGGGCTACGAGCAGTACTTC. The encoded protein is CASRSPGTGGYEQYF.

This clone has more than one count but fewer than ten. Other nucleotide sequences from this sample produce the same CDR3. The rearrangement uses TRBV4-1 and TRBJ2-2; 7 bases map to TRBD2. The V and J ends lost 4 bases and 0 bases, in that order; junction bases with no gene match: 5. Germline values: CDR1 MGHRA, CDR2 YSYEKL. The CDR3 totals 16 residues. The CDR3 DNA follows: TGCGCCAGCAGCCCTAATCGGGGGGCGAACACCGGGGAGCTGTTTTTT. Translated, it gives CASSPNRGANTGELFF.

The table lists this clone with a few counts. The V call is TRBV7-2, the J call TRBJ1-6, with 8 bases identical to TRBD1. The V segment lost 5 bases and the J segment 11 bases; nucleotides outside the gene matches: 11. The CDR3 is made up of 15 amino acids. CDR1 SGHTA and CDR2 FQGNSA come from the germline V gene. CDR3 in amino acids: CASSQDKQGQAPLHF. DNA of the CDR3: TGTGCCAGCAGCCAAGATAAACAGGGACAGGCACCCCTCCACTTT.

V and J are TRBV28 and TRBJ2-2, with D perhaps TRBD1 (6 bases). CDR1 and CDR2 (germline): MDHEN, SYDVKM. Trimming cost V 6 bases and J 7 bases, with 15 bases left between them. This CDR3 has 14 residues. The CDR3 DNA reads as TGTGCCAGCAGGGGGGTAAGGGGGATCGGGGAGCTGTTTTTT. It codes for CASRGVRGIGELFF.

This clone was counted only a few times. V and J are TRBV25-1 and TRBJ1-1; D is perhaps TRBD1 (5 bases). Trimming removed 2 bases from V and 11 bases from J, with 9 bases in between. CDR3 length equals 11 residues. Germline V gene data show CDR1 as MGHDK and CDR2 as SYGVNS. For the CDR3, the DNA is TGTGCCAGCAGTGAACAGGGTGGCGCTTTCTTT. It is translated as CASSEQGGAFF.

This chain connects TRBV28 to TRBJ2-7; TRBD2 aligns across 8 bases. The trim removed 8 bases at V and 5 bases at J, leaving 8 bases unmatched. CDR1 and CDR2 (germline): MDHEN, SYDVKM. The CDR3 runs to 13 residues. CDR3 in amino acids: CASRGGQANEQYF. The CDR3 DNA sequence: TGTGCCAGCCGGGGGGGGCAGGCAAACGAGCAGTACTTC.

The J gene is TRBJ2-3, the V gene TRBV4-2, with TRBD1 matching 7 bases. J lost 3 bases, V lost 1 base, and 10 bases had no gene match. The CDR3 runs to 17 residues. Germline V gives CDR1 LGHNA, CDR2 YNFKEQ. CDR3 in amino acids: CASSQVPGQDRTDTQYF. CDR3 bases: TGTGCCAGCAGCCAAGTCCCTGGACAGGACAGGACAGATACGCAGTATTTT.